Listed here are 21 T cell receptor beta chains from one sample, sequenced in a study of T cell responses to AZD1222 COVID-19 vaccine. Profiling relied on immunoSEQ multiplex PCR, and the TCRdb table lists in-frame clones only, not all of them. The profile shows tens of thousands of clones, just over 90% of them singletons. The sample consisted of peripheral blood, taken on day 0 of AZD1222 vaccination. Every receptor here comes from an adult in good health.

V usage is TRBV9 and J usage is TRBJ2-2, with 9 bases matching TRBD1. This CDR3 comprises 16 residues. The V and J ends lost 3 bases and 7 bases, in that order; junction bases with no gene match: 10. In germline, CDR1 is SGDLS, CDR2 YYNGEE. This chain's CDR3 is CASSEQGASRYGELFF. In DNA form, the CDR3 reads TGTGCCAGCAGCGAACAGGGGGCTTCGCGGTACGGGGAGCTGTTTTTT.

The chain carries TRBV14 and TRBJ2-1, with 15 bases that match TRBD2. The CDR3 totals 17 residues. Losses at the gene ends were 2 bases for V and 6 bases for J; bases not matched to a gene: 5. Germline V gives CDR1 SGHDN, CDR2 FVKESK. CDR3 nucleotides: TGTGCCAGCAGCCAAAGGTCGGGACTAGCGGGGGGCAATGAGCAGTTCTTC. Its protein product is CASSQRSGLAGGNEQFF.

V and J are TRBV24-1 and TRBJ2-1; 9 bases agree with TRBD1. J was trimmed by 6 bases and V by 3 bases; bases with no gene match: 5. Germline V lookup: CDR1 KGHDR, CDR2 SFDVKD. This CDR3 is 15 amino acids long. The CDR3 sequence is CATSDLGQGGNEQFF. As DNA, the CDR3 is TGTGCCACCAGTGATCTGGGACAGGGAGGCAATGAGCAGTTCTTC.

This clone was recorded only once. The genes are TRBV5-4 and TRBJ2-5; D is ambiguous. Germline V gene sequence: CDR1 SGHNT, CDR2 YYREEE (reference sequence). Trimming left V 4 bases short and J 2 bases short, with 12 bases between. CDR3 size: 14 residues. This CDR3 is CASSGAVWQETQYF. The DNA of the CDR3 is TGTGCCAGCAGCGGTGCGGTGTGGCAAGAGACCCAGTACTTC.

The J gene is TRBJ1-2, the V gene TRBV2; D is unclear. The length of the CDR3 is 11 residues. Germline V gene sequence: CDR1 SNHLY, CDR2 FYNNEI. V shed 3 bases and J shed 2 bases, with 1 base lying between them. CDR3 sequence reads: CASSENYGYTF. DNA for the CDR3: TGTGCCAGCAGTGAGAACTATGGCTACACCTTC.

This sequence joins TRBV6-5 and TRBJ2-3, with a possible D match to TRBD2 (6 bases). Trimming took 0 bases from V and 3 from J, leaving 7 bases between them. The CDR3 extends over 14 amino acids. Germline CDR1 MNHEY, CDR2 SVGAGI. This CDR3 is CASSYSGGTDTQYF. CDR3 DNA sequence: TGTGCCAGCAGTTACTCCGGGGGTACAGATACGCAGTATTTT.

The chain recombines TRBV19 with TRBJ1-2, with D possibly matching TRBD1 (5 bases). CDR3 length: 14 residues. Germline lookup yields CDR1 LNHDA and CDR2 SQIVND (reference sequence). Trimming removed 5 bases from V and 4 bases from J, with 14 bases in between. This CDR3 reads CASSLGLVRYGYTF. CDR3 DNA sequence: TGTGCCAGTAGTTTGGGGCTGGTTCGCTATGGCTACACCTTC. Drawing the rest from reference TRBV19 and TRBJ1-2, the complete variable domain is DGGITQSPKYLFRKEGQNVTLSCEQNLNHDAMYWYRQDPGQGLRLIYYSQIVNDFQKGDIAEGYSVSREKKESFPLTVTSAQKNPTAFYLCASSLGLVRYGYTFGSGTRLTVV.

The chain carries TRBV30 and TRBJ1-1, with D uncertain. Germline CDR1 and CDR2: GTSNPN and SVGIG (reference sequence). V was cut by 0 bases and J by 2 bases, with 10 bases left in between. The CDR3 loop spans 14 amino acids. As DNA, the CDR3 is TGTGCCTGGAGTGTAGGTGGGCTCAACACTGAAGCTTTCTTT. Protein sequence: CAWSVGGLNTEAFF.

The J gene is TRBJ2-5, the V gene TRBV3-1 (or the pseudogene TRBV3-2); D perhaps matches TRBD1 (5 bases). CDR3 length: 16 amino acids. CDR1 is LGHDT, CDR2 YNNKEL, per germline (reference sequence). Trimming took 1 base from V and 3 from J, leaving 15 bases between them. Written as DNA, the CDR3 is TGTGCCAGCAGCCAAGGTAACACAGGAAAAAAAGAGACCCAGTACTTC. Protein: CASSQGNTGKKETQYF.

This chain links TRBV5-6 with TRBJ1-1, with no clear D. Trimming cost V 4 bases and J 1 base, with 11 bases left between them. CDR3 length: 14 amino acids. In germline, CDR1 is SGHDT, CDR2 YYEEEE. The DNA for the CDR3 is TGTGCCAGCAGCCCCTTTCGAACGAACACTGAAGCTTTCTTT. Encoded protein: CASSPFRTNTEAFF. Filled out from reference TRBV5-6 and TRBJ1-1, the complete variable domain reads DAGVTQSPTHLIKTRGQQVTLRCSPKSGHDTVSWYQQALGQGPQFIFQYYEEEERQRGNFPDRFSGHQFPNYSSELNVNALLLGDSALYLCASSPFRTNTEAFFGQGTRLTVV.

The CDR3 here is CASSQWTGELRFF. Written as DNA, the CDR3 is TGTGCCAGCAGTCAATGGACAGGGGAGCTTCGGTTCTTC. V gene TRBV25-1 combines with J gene TRBJ2-1; 9 nucleotides align to TRBD1. The J segment lost 15 bases and the V segment lost 5 bases, leaving 11 bases of the junction unmatched. CDR3 length: 13 amino acids. Germline lookup yields CDR1 MGHDK and CDR2 SYGVNS.

The chain has TRBV7-9 and TRBJ1-1; weak D call: TRBD1 (5 bases). The CDR3 is 13 residues long. CDR1 is SEHNR and CDR2 is FQNEAQ in the germline V gene (reference sequence). V lost 1 base to trimming and J lost 6 bases, with 9 bases between them. The CDR3, as DNA: TGTGCCAGCAGCTTAGACCGACAGTCTGAAGCTTTCTTT. Amino acids: CASSLDRQSEAFF. The variable domain in full, completed from reference TRBV7-9 and TRBJ1-1, reads DTGVSQNPRHKITKRGQNVTFRCDPISEHNRLYWYRQTLGQGPEFLTYFQNEAQLEKSRLLSDRFSAERPKGSFSTLEIQRTEQGDSAMYLCASSLDRQSEAFFGQGTRLTVV.

DNA of the CDR3: TGCGCCAGCAGCCTACCTCAACAGGGTAGTCGGGCAGCGGGAGGCTACACCTTC. Translating it yields CASSLPQQGSRAAGGYTF. The gene calls are TRBV5-1 and TRBJ1-2, with D possibly matching TRBD1 (6 bases). The CDR3 has 18 residues. Per the germline V gene, CDR1 is SGHRS and CDR2 is YFSETQ. Deletions cut 4 bases from V and 8 bases from J, with 30 bases between.

The chain has TRBV12-3 or TRBV12-4 and TRBJ1-5; tentatively, D is TRBD1 (5 bases). Trimming left V 7 bases short and J 4 bases short, with 11 bases between. This CDR3 is 13 amino acids long. CDR3 nucleotide sequence: TGTGCCAGCAACAACGACAGAAATCAGCCCCAGCATTTT. It translates to CASNNDRNQPQHF.

The chain joins TRBV7-2 to TRBJ1-6; TRBD1 might be the D (6 bases). Germline V gene data show CDR1 as SGHTA and CDR2 as FQGNSA. This CDR3 comprises 14 residues. V was cut by 8 bases and J by 5 bases, with 13 bases left in between. This CDR3 reads CASRRGSNNSPLHF. The CDR3, as DNA: TGTGCCAGCCGCAGGGGCTCTAATAATTCACCCCTCCACTTT. The full variable domain, rest sourced from reference TRBV7-2 and TRBJ1-6, is GAGVSQSPSNKVTEKGKDVELRCDPISGHTALYWYRQSLGQGLEFLIYFQGNSAPDKSGLPSDRFSAERTGGSVSTLTIQRTQQEDSAVYLCASRRGSNNSPLHFGNGTRLTVT.

The rearrangement joins TRBV5-1 to TRBJ1-2; the match to TRBD1 covers 8 bases. V lost 2 bases, J lost 7 bases, and 10 bases stayed unmatched. The CDR3 covers 15 residues. CDR1 and CDR2 (germline): SGHRS, YFSETQ. CDR3 sequence: CASSLGTDRVPGYTF. CDR3 in DNA: TGCGCCAGCAGCTTAGGCACGGACAGGGTGCCTGGCTACACCTTC. Full variable domain (outside the CDR3, taken from reference TRBV5-1 and TRBJ1-2): KAGVTQTPRYLIKTRGQQVTLSCSPISGHRSVSWYQQTPGQGLQFLFEYFSETQRNKGNFPGRFSGRQFSNSRSEMNVSTLELGDSALYLCASSLGTDRVPGYTFGSGTRLTVV.

The rearrangement joins TRBV6-2 or TRBV6-3 to TRBJ2-7; TRBD1 matches 8 bases. The CDR3 extends over 16 amino acids. V trimming: 0 bases; J trimming: 1 base; junction bases outside the gene matches: 5. Looked up from germline, CDR1 is MNHEY and CDR2 is SVGEGT. CDR3: CASSYSGQASSYEQYF. The CDR3 nucleotides read TGTGCCAGCAGTTACTCGGGACAGGCCTCGTCCTACGAGCAGTACTTC.

In DNA, the CDR3 is TGTGCCACCAGTGGGGCACAGGGGAATGAGCAGTTCTTC. This sequence encodes CATSGAQGNEQFF. The V gene is TRBV24-1, the J gene TRBJ2-1; 7 bases fit TRBD1. The length of the CDR3 is 13 residues. V dropped 5 bases and J dropped 7; count of bases not matched to a gene: 4. CDR1 and CDR2 (germline): KGHDR, SFDVKD.

The chain couples TRBV7-2 to TRBJ1-1, with 8 bases that match TRBD1. This CDR3 region has 15 residues. V gave up 4 bases and J gave up 5 bases; unmatched junction bases: 9. Germline assignment: CDR1 SGHTA and CDR2 FQGNSA. CDR3 nucleotides: TGTGCCAGCAGCTCATCCCGGACAGGGTTAACTGAAGCTTTCTTT. Encoded protein: CASSSSRTGLTEAFF. Together with reference TRBV7-2 and TRBJ1-1, the CDR3 gives the full variable domain: GAGVSQSPSNKVTEKGKDVELRCDPISGHTALYWYRQSLGQGLEFLIYFQGNSAPDKSGLPSDRFSAERTGGSVSTLTIQRTQQEDSAVYLCASSSSRTGLTEAFFGQGTRLTVV.

The chain combines TRBV6-2 or TRBV6-3 with TRBJ2-2; 9 nucleotides match TRBD2. The CDR3 consists of 17 residues. Trimming took 4 bases from V and 5 from J; bases not matched to a gene: 11. Germline CDR1 is MNHEY and CDR2 is SVGEGT. The CDR3 DNA follows: TGTGCCAGCAGTTCCCTAGCGGGGCCTTTGGGGACCGGGGAGCTGTTTTTT. Protein product: CASSSLAGPLGTGELFF.

In DNA, the CDR3 is TGCGCCAGCAGCCAAGTTACTAGCGGGGGAGCAGATACGCAGTATTTT. It encodes CASSQVTSGGADTQYF. This sequence joins TRBV4-3 and TRBJ2-3, with 11 bases fitting TRBD2. Trimming cost V 1 base and J 4 bases; bases outside gene matches: 4. Germline values: CDR1 LGHNA, CDR2 YSLEER. This CDR3 contains 16 residues.